A single sample is the source of the 30 T cell receptor beta chains below, sequenced in a study of cytomegalovirus exposure and HLA in healthy donors. PCR was performed using 60 Vbeta and 13 Jbeta primers. The data were produced by immunoSEQ multiplex PCR, yet TCRdb's version contains in-frame clones alone and is incomplete. The profile shows about 180,000 clones, approximately 78% of them singletons. Sequencing input: PBMCs. The receptors were sampled from a woman between 50 and 59 years old in good health and CMV-seropositive.

V is TRBV5-8 and J is TRBJ2-3, with 10 bases fitting TRBD2. CDR1 SGHTS and CDR2 YDEGEE come from the germline V gene. The CDR3 runs 16 residues. Unmatched junction bases numbered 8, after V lost 2 bases and J lost 5 bases. CDR3 DNA: TGTGCCAGCAGCTTCCCAAGGGCTAGCGGGGGAGATACGCAGTATTTT. Amino acid sequence: CASSFPRASGGDTQYF.

The V call is TRBV7-9, the J call TRBJ2-2; TRBD2 aligns across 8 bases. The CDR3 is made up of 15 amino acids. The ends lost 5 bases at V and 2 bases at J; junction bases unmatched: 4. Germline V CDR1 and CDR2: SEHNR, FQNEAQ (reference sequence). CDR3 sequence: CASSTSGGNTGELFF. DNA of the CDR3: TGTGCCAGCAGCACCAGCGGGGGAAACACCGGGGAGCTGTTTTTT.

This clone was recorded a few times. The V and J genes are TRBV11-2 and TRBJ2-7; a weak D match, TRBD2 (5 bases). V lost 5 bases, J lost 3 bases, and 11 bases lay in between. Germline values: CDR1 SGHAT, CDR2 FQNNGV. CDR3 length equals 13 residues. The chain's CDR3 is CASSRWTDYEQYF. Here the CDR3 DNA reads TGTGCCAGCAGCCGCTGGACTGACTACGAGCAGTACTTC.

The sample holds a few counts of this clone. The chain joins TRBV7-8 to TRBJ1-2; D may be TRBD1 (5 bases). CDR3 length equals 12 residues. With 6 bases removed from V and 4 bases from J, the gap between germline ends came to 9 bases. From germline, CDR1 is SGHVS and CDR2 FQNEAQ. The CDR3 DNA reads TGTGCCAGCAGGGGACTTGGCTATGGCTACACCTTC. Residues: CASRGLGYGYTF.

The rearrangement links TRBV5-1 to TRBJ2-6, with D possibly TRBD1 on 6 matching bases. Per the germline V gene, CDR1 is SGHRS and CDR2 is YFSETQ. The CDR3 covers 15 residues. Trimming took off 4 bases at V and 3 bases at J, with 11 bases between the two ends. The chain's CDR3 is CASSTQGGGANVLTF. CDR3 in DNA: TGCGCCAGCAGCACACAGGGTGGTGGGGCCAACGTCCTGACTTTC.

The CDR3 nucleotides are TGTGCCAGCAGTGCACAGTATGTGACCGGGGAGCTGTTTTTT. Residues: CASSAQYVTGELFF. The rearrangement links TRBV6-1 to TRBJ2-2, with no clear D. CDR1 and CDR2 from the germline V gene are MNHNS and SASEGT. Trimming removed 4 bases at V and 5 bases at J, with 11 bases between. The CDR3 contains 14 residues.

V gene TRBV5-1 combines with J gene TRBJ1-1; possibly TRBD1 for D (5 bases). CDR3 size: 15 residues. The V and J ends lost 0 bases and 4 bases respectively, with 13 bases between them. Germline V gives CDR1 SGHRS, CDR2 YFSETQ. The CDR3 sequence is CASSLDGAVTTEAFF. The CDR3 nucleotides are TGCGCCAGCAGCTTGGATGGGGCGGTTACCACTGAAGCTTTCTTT. The entire variable domain, with the rest obtained from reference TRBV5-1 and TRBJ1-1, is as follows: KAGVTQTPRYLIKTRGQQVTLSCSPISGHRSVSWYQQTPGQGLQFLFEYFSETQRNKGNFPGRFSGRQFSNSRSEMNVSTLELGDSALYLCASSLDGAVTTEAFFGQGTRLTVV.

This sequence joins TRBV5-4 and TRBJ2-1, with TRBD2 identical over 15 bases. V gave up 3 bases and J gave up 0 bases; unmatched junction bases: 4. The CDR3 runs to 18 residues. The V gene's germline CDR1 is SGHNT and CDR2 YYREEE (reference sequence). In DNA, the CDR3 is TGTGCCAGCAGCTCGGGACTAGCGGGGGGCCGCTCCTACAATGAGCAGTTCTTC. Translating gives CASSSGLAGGRSYNEQFF.

Only a few counts were recorded for this clone. The chain has TRBV5-5 and TRBJ2-7; 11 positions match TRBD1. V gave up 0 bases and J gave up 5 bases; unmatched junction bases: 1. Germline loops: CDR1 SGHKS, CDR2 YYEKEE (reference sequence). The CDR3 extends over 14 amino acids. The CDR3 here is CASSLGTGGHEQYF. For the CDR3, the DNA is TGTGCCAGCAGCTTGGGGACAGGGGGCCACGAGCAGTACTTC.

The gene calls are TRBV14 and TRBJ1-1; TRBD1 is a possible D gene (5 bases). V was shortened by 1 base and J by 5 bases, with 11 bases between the two germline ends. Germline V gives CDR1 SGHDN, CDR2 FVKESK. The CDR3 totals 14 residues. CDR3: CASSQVRGGTEAFF. CDR3 DNA sequence: TGTGCCAGCAGCCAAGTAAGGGGAGGGACTGAAGCTTTCTTT.

This clone was seen a handful of times. The chain has TRBV30 and TRBJ1-1; D is unclear. V lost 1 base and J lost 1, with 7 bases in between. Germline values: CDR1 GTSNPN, CDR2 SVGIG (reference sequence). The CDR3 has 13 residues. CDR3: CAWSDRENTEAFF. CDR3 DNA: TGTGCCTGGAGTGACAGAGAGAACACTGAAGCTTTCTTT.

This sequence joins TRBV7-9 and TRBJ2-7; the D is unclear. CDR1 and CDR2 from the germline V gene are SEHNR and FQNEAQ (reference sequence). Between the trimmed V and J ends, which lost 5 bases and 2 bases, there was a span of 13 bases. The CDR3 is 14 amino acids. Written as DNA, the CDR3 is TGTGCCAGCAGCGCCGTGGCTGGCCCCTACGAGCAGTACTTC. Its protein product is CASSAVAGPYEQYF.

The chain recombines TRBV4-1 with TRBJ2-3; the match to TRBD1 covers 8 bases. Germline loops: CDR1 MGHRA, CDR2 YSYEKL. Losses at the gene ends were 3 bases for V and 6 bases for J; bases not matched to a gene: 17. CDR3 length: 18 amino acids. CDR3 sequence reads: CASSHPVRGQGKGDTQYF. As DNA, the CDR3 is TGCGCCAGCAGCCACCCCGTCCGTGGACAGGGAAAGGGGGATACGCAGTATTTT.

The chain joins TRBV5-6 to TRBJ1-2, with a weak D call TRBD1 (6 bases). The CDR3 spans 13 residues. Trimming left V 1 base short and J 8 bases short, with 12 bases between. Germline-derived CDR1 and CDR2 are SGHDT and YYEEEE. DNA for the CDR3: TGTGCCAGCAGCTTGTTGGGGGCTCGGGGCTACACCTTC. Its protein product is CASSLLGARGYTF. Looking up the rest from reference TRBV5-6 and TRBJ1-2 gives the full variable domain: DAGVTQSPTHLIKTRGQQVTLRCSPKSGHDTVSWYQQALGQGPQFIFQYYEEEERQRGNFPDRFSGHQFPNYSSELNVNALLLGDSALYLCASSLLGARGYTFGSGTRLTVV.

The chain links TRBV18 to TRBJ2-2; 9 bases align to TRBD1. CDR1 KGHSH and CDR2 LQKENI come from the germline V gene. V lost 6 bases to trimming and J lost 8 bases; unmatched junction nucleotides: 10. CDR3 length: 15 amino acids. The CDR3 loop is CASSRDRAPEGELFF. CDR3 coding DNA: TGTGCCAGCTCTCGGGACAGGGCTCCCGAGGGGGAGCTGTTTTTT.

The sample holds a few counts of this clone. The chain joins TRBV6-6 to TRBJ1-4; 9 bases line up with TRBD1. Germline trimming cut 6 bases from V and 8 bases from J; bases unmatched to any gene: 10. CDR1 and CDR2 (germline): MNHNY, SVGAGI (reference sequence). CDR3 length: 15 residues. This chain's CDR3 is CASSLPGQGREKLFF. As DNA, the CDR3 is TGTGCCAGCAGCCTTCCGGGACAGGGTAGGGAAAAACTGTTTTTT.

This clone appeared once. V gene TRBV6-1 combines with J gene TRBJ2-7; 8 bases match TRBD1. This CDR3 region has 14 residues. Germline trimming cut 1 base from V and 2 bases from J; bases unmatched to any gene: 1. Per the germline V gene, CDR1 is MNHNS and CDR2 is SASEGT. The CDR3 DNA follows: TGTGCCAGCAGTGAAGGGACAGGGCCCTACGAGCAGTACTTC. It translates to CASSEGTGPYEQYF.

This clone has only a few counts. The rearrangement joins TRBV5-6 to TRBJ2-5; D gene unclear. Germline CDR1 is SGHDT and CDR2 is YYEEEE. The CDR3 is made up of 12 amino acids. The V end lost 0 bases, the J end lost 5 bases, and 5 bases lay between the germline ends. This chain's CDR3 is CASSLVPETQYF. The CDR3 bases are TGTGCCAGCAGCTTGGTCCCGGAGACCCAGTACTTC.

The V and J genes are TRBV6-5 and TRBJ1-3; D possibly corresponds to TRBD1 (5 bases). The length of the CDR3 is 14 residues. Germline CDR1 reads MNHEY; CDR2 reads SVGAGI. Trimming stripped 5 bases from V and 0 bases from J, with 8 bases between. CDR3 loop: CASSQGFSGNTIYF. CDR3 in DNA: TGTGCCAGCAGTCAGGGCTTCTCTGGAAACACCATATATTTT.

This chain links TRBV15 with TRBJ2-7; tentatively, D is TRBD1 (6 bases). The CDR3 has 17 amino acids. The V gene's germline CDR1 is LNHNV and CDR2 YYDKDF (reference sequence). V gave up 1 base and J gave up 2 bases, with 18 bases separating them. This CDR3 is CATSRVFYRAGTYEQYF. Here the CDR3 DNA reads TGTGCCACCAGCAGAGTATTTTACAGGGCAGGAACCTACGAGCAGTACTTC.

The chain joins TRBV6-1 to TRBJ2-5, with D possibly being TRBD1 (7 bases). This CDR3 has 14 residues. The ends were cut back, 6 bases at V and 7 bases at J, with 18 bases in the middle. Germline V gene lookup returns CDR1 MNHNS and CDR2 SASEGT. The CDR3 nucleotides are TGTGCCAGCAGCGGGGGACAGTCGTGGGGGACCCAGTACTTC. This translates into CASSGGQSWGTQYF.

The chain couples TRBV6-1 to TRBJ1-2, with D perhaps matching TRBD1 (5 bases). CDR1 and CDR2 (germline): MNHNS, SASEGT. The V gene lost 2 bases and the J gene lost 6 bases, with 28 bases spanning the gap. CDR3 length: 19 residues. CDR3 residues: CASSEFAGGVGRGRNGYTF. The CDR3 DNA follows: TGTGCCAGCAGTGAATTCGCGGGGGGGGTTGGGAGAGGGAGGAATGGCTACACCTTC.

V is TRBV5-1 and J is TRBJ2-7; TRBD1 aligns across 7 bases. CDR1 SGHRS and CDR2 YFSETQ come from the germline V gene. Trimming removed 2 bases from V and 6 bases from J; junction bases left unmatched: 2. The CDR3 length is 12 residues. CDR3 residues: CASSFRQGEQYF. CDR3 nucleotides: TGCGCCAGCAGCTTTAGACAGGGCGAGCAGTACTTC. The complete variable domain, with remaining parts taken from reference TRBV5-1 and TRBJ2-7, reads KAGVTQTPRYLIKTRGQQVTLSCSPISGHRSVSWYQQTPGQGLQFLFEYFSETQRNKGNFPGRFSGRQFSNSRSEMNVSTLELGDSALYLCASSFRQGEQYFGPGTRLTVT.

The chain joins TRBV9 to TRBJ2-3; 8 bases are a match to TRBD1. J gave up 2 bases and V 1 base, and 3 bases lay outside the gene matches. This CDR3 region has 15 residues. Germline V gene lookup returns CDR1 SGDLS and CDR2 YYNGEE. CDR3: CASSVRTGFTDTQYF. CDR3 DNA sequence: TGTGCCAGCAGCGTACGGACAGGGTTCACAGATACGCAGTATTTT.

The table lists this clone with a count of one. This chain joins TRBV6-1 and TRBJ1-6; TRBD1 might be the D (6 bases). V shed 5 bases and J shed 5 bases, with 10 bases lying between them. Germline-derived CDR1 and CDR2 are MNHNS and SASEGT. This CDR3 is built from 14 residues. In DNA, the CDR3 is TGTGCCAGCAGTAGGGACAAGGATAATTCACCCCTCCACTTT. This codes for CASSRDKDNSPLHF.

The chain has TRBV29-1 and TRBJ1-1, with D perhaps matching TRBD1 (5 bases). V gave up 6 bases and J gave up 5 bases, with 19 bases separating them. This CDR3 has 14 amino acids. CDR1 is SQVTM and CDR2 is ANQGSEA in the germline V gene. The CDR3 is CSVPGLSKGTEAFF. The CDR3 nucleotides are TGCAGCGTACCGGGACTCTCAAAGGGGACTGAAGCTTTCTTT.

The chain is built from TRBV11-1 and TRBJ2-3; D remains ambiguous. V was clipped by 0 bases and J by 2 bases, with 12 bases between them. CDR3 length equals 16 residues. Per the germline V gene, CDR1 is SGHAT and CDR2 is FQDESV (reference sequence). This CDR3 reads CASSLARSRFTDTQYF. CDR3 DNA sequence: TGTGCCAGCAGCTTAGCGCGGAGTCGATTCACAGATACGCAGTATTTT.

The V call is TRBV19, the J call TRBJ2-7; a weak D match, TRBD1 (6 bases). The germline V gene has CDR1 LNHDA and CDR2 SQIVND (reference sequence). The V end lost 10 bases, the J end lost 2 bases, and 21 bases lay between the germline ends. CDR3 length: 15 amino acids. The CDR3 sequence is CATIKGQPITYEQYF. The CDR3 DNA is TGTGCCACTATAAAAGGACAGCCCATCACCTACGAGCAGTACTTC.

The chain is built from TRBV15 and TRBJ2-4; D is unresolved. CDR3 size: 20 residues. Trimming cost V 3 bases and J 1 base, with 25 bases left between them. Germline CDR1 and CDR2: LNHNV and YYDKDF (reference sequence). The DNA of the CDR3 is TGTGCCACCAGCAGCCTACCTTCACCCCCTCGTAGTACGGCCAAAAACATTCAGTACTTC. Translation: CATSSLPSPPRSTAKNIQYF.

The V gene is TRBV19, the J gene TRBJ1-5; 9 positions match TRBD1. The CDR3 contains 15 residues. Germline loops: CDR1 LNHDA, CDR2 SQIVND (reference sequence). Trimming at V came to 6 bases and at J to 2 bases, leaving 5 bases not matched to a gene. The DNA for the CDR3 is TGTGCCAGTAGAAGGACAGGGGAAGGCAATCAGCCCCAGCATTTT. Encoded protein: CASRRTGEGNQPQHF.